Following are 32 T cell receptor beta chains from one sample sequenced in a study of blood T cell repertoires in COVID-19. Libraries were prepared by immunoSEQ multiplex PCR; TCRdb keeps only in-frame clonotypes and omits some of them. The sample contains approximately 58,000 clones, 77% of which appear only once. The specimen was peripheral blood. These receptors came from a man between 65 and 79 years old with active or convalescent COVID-19.

The V gene is TRBV30, the J gene TRBJ1-5, with 8 bases aligning to TRBD1. Looked up from germline, CDR1 is GTSNPN and CDR2 is SVGIG (reference sequence). J was trimmed by 11 bases and V by 4 bases; bases with no gene match: 10. The CDR3 loop spans 13 amino acids. In nucleotides, the CDR3 is TGTGCCTGGAACGTACAGGGGGGAGAGTCCCAGCATTTT. Translated: CAWNVQGGESQHF.

The rearrangement uses TRBV7-6 and TRBJ1-4; 8 bases map to TRBD1. In germline, CDR1 is SGHVS, CDR2 FNYEAQ. The CDR3 length is 13 residues. V lost 5 bases to trimming and J lost 11 bases; unmatched junction nucleotides: 7. The chain's CDR3 is CASSPDREGKLFF. DNA of the CDR3: TGTGCCAGCAGCCCGGACAGGGAGGGGAAACTGTTTTTT. The variable domain in full, with the rest retrieved from reference TRBV7-6 and TRBJ1-4, is GAGVSQSPRYKVTKRGQDVALRCDPISGHVSLYWYRQALGQGPEFLTYFNYEAQQDKSGLPNDRFSAERPEGSISTLTIQRTEQRDSAMYRCASSPDREGKLFFGSGTQLSVL.

The J gene is TRBJ2-7, the V gene TRBV29-1; a weak D match, TRBD2 (5 bases). The CDR3 consists of 11 residues. Germline lookup yields CDR1 SQVTM and CDR2 ANQGSEA. V was shortened by 4 bases and J by 9 bases, with 13 bases between the two germline ends. The CDR3 reads CSVGYNEGQYF. For the CDR3, the DNA is TGCAGCGTTGGATATAACGAGGGGCAGTACTTC.

This sequence joins TRBV19 and TRBJ1-4, with no clear D. Trimming left V 3 bases short and J 4 bases short, with 15 bases between. This CDR3 spans 16 amino acids. CDR1 is LNHDA and CDR2 is SQIVND in the germline V gene (reference sequence). CDR3 sequence reads: CASSMGSRLGNEKLFF. CDR3 nucleotides: TGTGCCAGTAGTATGGGCTCAAGGTTGGGTAATGAAAAACTGTTTTTT.

CDR3 region: CASSLAGGLPDTQYF. In DNA form, the CDR3 reads TGTGCCAGCAGCTTAGCGGGGGGGCTCCCAGATACGCAGTATTTT. The chain is built from TRBV7-3 and TRBJ2-3; 9 bases map to TRBD2. Germline V lookup: CDR1 SGHTA, CDR2 FQGTGA. There are 15 residues in the CDR3. Germline trimming cut 2 bases from V and 4 bases from J; bases unmatched to any gene: 4.

This clone was found a few times. The chain is built from TRBV5-4 and TRBJ1-2, with D perhaps TRBD1 (5 bases). The V gene lost 0 bases and the J gene lost 4 bases, with 13 bases spanning the gap. The CDR3 covers 15 residues. The V gene's germline CDR1 is SGHNT and CDR2 YYREEE (reference sequence). The chain's CDR3 is CASSLAWGVLYGYTF. DNA of the CDR3: TGTGCCAGCAGCTTGGCCTGGGGGGTGCTCTATGGCTACACCTTC.

The CDR3 is CASGLAPAREETQYF. In DNA, the CDR3 is TGTGCTAGTGGTTTGGCCCCGGCGAGGGAAGAGACCCAGTACTTC. The chain uses TRBV12-5 and TRBJ2-5, with a tentative D call TRBD2 (5 bases). Between the trimmed V and J ends, which lost 1 base and 3 bases, there was a span of 12 bases. Germline assignment: CDR1 LGHNT and CDR2 FRNRAP. The CDR3 spans 15 residues.

The chain uses TRBV19 and TRBJ2-2, with TRBD1 identical over 7 bases. The CDR3 spans 14 residues. Trimming took 7 bases from V and 5 from J; bases not matched to a gene: 7. The germline gives CDR1 LNHDA, CDR2 SQIVND (reference sequence). The chain's CDR3 is CASTERQGTGELFF. CDR3 in DNA: TGTGCCAGTACCGAACGACAGGGTACCGGGGAGCTGTTTTTT.

Concerning this clone: A junction end diverges from the germline sequence, so it may reflect a read error. The genes are TRBV7-7 and TRBJ2-5, with D perhaps matching TRBD2 (6 bases). Germline V CDR1 and CDR2: SSHAT, FNYEAQ (reference sequence). The CDR3 contains 13 residues. CDR3 in DNA: TGTGCTAGCAGCTCTCAAGGAGGGGAGACCCAGTACTTC. It codes for CASSSQGGETQYF.

The chain links TRBV19 to TRBJ1-5, with a tentative D call TRBD1 (6 bases). The germline CDR1 and CDR2 sequences are LNHDA and SQIVND (reference sequence). The CDR3 has 15 amino acids. Trimming pared 6 bases from V and 6 bases from J, leaving 18 bases between. DNA of the CDR3: TGTGCCAGTAGCCCGGTGGCCAGGGGACCTCAGCCCCAGCATTTT. It codes for CASSPVARGPQPQHF.

The V call is TRBV7-2, the J call TRBJ2-1; TRBD2 matches 10 bases. Germline CDR1 reads SGHTA; CDR2 reads FQGNSA. This CDR3 has 15 residues. The trim removed 4 bases at V and 8 bases at J, leaving 8 bases unmatched. DNA for the CDR3: TGTGCCAGCAGCTCTGGGGCTAGCGGGAGAGATGAGCAGTTCTTC. As protein: CASSSGASGRDEQFF.

This clone was picked up a small number of times. This chain uses TRBV6-2 or TRBV6-3 with TRBJ1-1, with 11 bases lining up with TRBD1. V gave up 5 bases and J gave up 1 base; unmatched junction bases: 9. Germline CDR1 is MNHEY and CDR2 is SVGEGT. This CDR3 has 17 residues. The CDR3 nucleotides read TGTGCCAGCAGTCCGCTAGGACAGGGGGCGCGGAACACTGAAGCTTTCTTT. Translated, it gives CASSPLGQGARNTEAFF.

The chain links TRBV11-2 to TRBJ2-1, with 7 bases matching TRBD2. The junction had 10 bases not matched to a gene; V was cut back by 5 bases and J by 0 bases. The germline CDR1 and CDR2 sequences are SGHAT and FQNNGV. The CDR3 sequence is 17 residues long. DNA of the CDR3: TGTGCCAGCAGCATACCATTGACTAGCTACTCCTACAATGAGCAGTTCTTC. Translating gives CASSIPLTSYSYNEQFF.

V gene TRBV18 combines with J gene TRBJ2-7; 8 bases fit TRBD1. The V gene's germline CDR1 is KGHSH and CDR2 LQKENI. This CDR3 comprises 14 residues. The V and J ends lost 6 bases and 7 bases, in that order; junction bases with no gene match: 11. The DNA for the CDR3 is TGTGCCAGCTCTTCCCAGACAGGGGCAAAGGAGCAGTACTTC. Its translation: CASSSQTGAKEQYF. The variable domain in full, with the rest retrieved from reference TRBV18 and TRBJ2-7, is NAGVMQNPRHLVRRRGQEARLRCSPMKGHSHVYWYRQLPEEGLKFMVYLQKENIIDESGMPKERFSAEFPKEGPSILRIQQVVRGDSAAYFCASSSQTGAKEQYFGPGTRLTVT.

This clone was seen more than once but under ten times. The rearrangement joins TRBV18 to TRBJ2-1, with D perhaps TRBD2 (7 bases). CDR1 is KGHSH and CDR2 is LQKENI in the germline V gene. This CDR3 has 16 residues. V was cut by 3 bases and J by 2 bases, with 14 bases left in between. CDR3 region: CASSPGGRGTYNEQFF. CDR3 sequence (DNA): TGTGCCAGCTCACCGGGGGGGCGGGGAACCTACAATGAGCAGTTCTTC.

The rearrangement uses TRBV19 and TRBJ1-1, with a tentative D call TRBD1 (5 bases). Germline V gives CDR1 LNHDA, CDR2 SQIVND (reference sequence). V was pared by 7 bases and J by 5 bases, with 14 bases between. The CDR3 has 13 residues. In DNA, the CDR3 is TGTGCCAGTAAAACCAGGGTGGCAACTGAAGCTTTCTTT. Amino acid sequence: CASKTRVATEAFF.

This rearrangement joins TRBV6-5 to TRBJ2-1; D might be TRBD1 (6 bases). CDR1 is MNHEY, CDR2 SVGAGI, per germline. This CDR3 is 14 amino acids long. Trimming took off 6 bases at V and 7 bases at J, with 16 bases between the two ends. Here the CDR3 DNA reads TGTGCCAGCAGGACGGACAGCCGCCCGAATGAGCAGTTCTTC. As protein: CASRTDSRPNEQFF.

This rearrangement joins TRBV19 to TRBJ1-5; perhaps TRBD1 as D (5 bases). Trimming removed 5 bases at V and 2 bases at J, with 10 bases between. The CDR3 contains 14 residues. From germline, CDR1 is LNHDA and CDR2 SQIVND (reference sequence). The chain's CDR3 is CASSPRGGNQPQHF. The CDR3 DNA follows: TGTGCCAGTAGTCCTCGGGGGGGCAATCAGCCCCAGCATTTT. The full variable domain, completed using reference TRBV19 and TRBJ1-5, is DGGITQSPKYLFRKEGQNVTLSCEQNLNHDAMYWYRQDPGQGLRLIYYSQIVNDFQKGDIAEGYSVSREKKESFPLTVTSAQKNPTAFYLCASSPRGGNQPQHFGDGTRLSIL.

This chain joins TRBV30 and TRBJ2-5, with TRBD2 identical over 9 bases. CDR3 length equals 19 residues. Germline lookup yields CDR1 GTSNPN and CDR2 SVGIG (reference sequence). V was pared by 7 bases and J by 1 base, with 22 bases of the junction left unmatched. Here the CDR3 reads CALKGGLAGIWRPQETQYF. The CDR3 bases are TGTGCCTTGAAGGGAGGGCTAGCGGGAATTTGGAGACCCCAAGAGACCCAGTACTTC.

A single count supports this clone. Written as DNA, the CDR3 is TGTGCCAGCAGAAGACAGGGGGGAGATACGCAGTATTTT. It specifies CASRRQGGDTQYF. The genes are TRBV6-5 and TRBJ2-3, with TRBD1 matching 9 bases. With V trimmed by 6 bases and J by 5 bases, 3 bases remained unmatched. The germline gives CDR1 MNHEY, CDR2 SVGAGI. This CDR3 contains 13 residues.

The chain joins TRBV7-2 to TRBJ2-5; 9 nucleotides align to TRBD1. With V trimmed by 2 bases and J by 1 base, 2 bases remained unmatched. Looked up from germline, CDR1 is SGHTA and CDR2 is FQGNSA. The CDR3 has 15 amino acids. The CDR3 nucleotides read TGTGCCAGCAGCTTAAACAGGGGGCCCCAAGAGACCCAGTACTTC. Translated, it gives CASSLNRGPQETQYF.

The chain recombines TRBV5-1 with TRBJ2-1, with D possibly being TRBD2 (6 bases). V lost 3 bases and J lost 7, with 14 bases in between. There are 14 residues in the CDR3. CDR1 is SGHRS, CDR2 YFSETQ, per germline. DNA of the CDR3: TGCGCCAGCAGCTCGACGACTAGTTCGAATGAGCAGTTCTTC. Translating gives CASSSTTSSNEQFF.

This clone turned up a few times. The rearrangement uses TRBV5-1 and TRBJ2-2; tentative D call: TRBD2 (5 bases). The CDR3 extends over 13 amino acids. The V and J ends lost 4 bases and 6 bases respectively, with 10 bases between them. Germline V gene lookup returns CDR1 SGHRS and CDR2 YFSETQ. The CDR3 DNA reads as TGCGCCAGCAGCCTCGGACTGGCCGGGGAGCTGTTTTTT. Translating gives CASSLGLAGELFF.

The CDR3 region is CASSPDGIEMGFF. The CDR3 bases are TGTGCCAGCTCACCTGACGGGATCGAAATGGGTTTCTTT. The chain joins TRBV18 to TRBJ1-1; D gene uncertain. The CDR3 runs 13 residues. Germline V gene lookup returns CDR1 KGHSH and CDR2 LQKENI. V dropped 3 bases and J dropped 13 bases, with 18 bases sitting between them.

This clone was found once. The rearrangement links TRBV27 to TRBJ1-5, with TRBD1 matching 9 bases. The germline gives CDR1 MNHEY, CDR2 SMNVEV (reference sequence). The junction had 8 bases not matched to a gene; V was cut back by 8 bases and J by 12 bases. The CDR3 extends over 12 amino acids. The CDR3 loop is CASSGQGGLQHF. The CDR3 coding sequence is TGTGCCAGCTCGGGACAGGGTGGACTCCAGCATTTT.

This chain joins TRBV13 and TRBJ2-1; 7 bases line up with TRBD2. CDR3 size: 17 residues. CDR1 and CDR2 from the germline V gene are PRHDT and FYEKMQ (reference sequence). J gave up 6 bases and V 5 bases, and 16 bases lay outside the gene matches. Here the CDR3 DNA reads TGTGCCAGCAGCGATGAGATGCTAGCGGAGGCCCGCAATGAGCAGTTCTTC. Translated, it gives CASSDEMLAEARNEQFF. The whole variable domain, remainder taken from reference TRBV13 and TRBJ2-1, is AAGVIQSPRHLIKEKRETATLKCYPIPRHDTVYWYQQGPGQDPQFLISFYEKMQSDKGSIPDRFSAQQFSDYHSELNMSSLELGDSALYFCASSDEMLAEARNEQFFGPGTRLTVL.

This clone was counted a few times. The chain links TRBV5-1 to TRBJ2-5; no firm D call. CDR1 and CDR2 (germline): SGHRS, YFSETQ. The CDR3 is 13 amino acids. The V end was cut by 2 bases, the J end by 5 bases, with 10 bases between. The CDR3 region is CASSFGSMETQYF. The CDR3 nucleotides read TGCGCCAGCAGCTTCGGGTCGATGGAGACCCAGTACTTC.

The genes are TRBV18 and TRBJ1-5, with 7 positions matching TRBD1. This CDR3 is built from 13 residues. The ends lost 6 bases at V and 2 bases at J; junction bases unmatched: 1. Germline V gene lookup returns CDR1 KGHSH and CDR2 LQKENI. The chain's CDR3 is CASSTGGNQPQHF. CDR3 bases: TGTGCCAGCTCCACAGGGGGCAATCAGCCCCAGCATTTT.

The gene calls are TRBV6-2 or TRBV6-3 and TRBJ2-5, with 13 bases identical to TRBD2. V gave up 5 bases and J gave up 5 bases; unmatched junction bases: 8. CDR3 length equals 16 residues. Germline CDR1 MNHEY, CDR2 SVGEGT. In DNA, the CDR3 is TGTGCCAGCAGTGGAGGGACTAGCGGGGATATTGAGACCCAGTACTTC. Translation: CASSGGTSGDIETQYF.

The V call is TRBV27, the J call TRBJ2-4; 14 bases are shared with TRBD2. CDR1 is MNHEY and CDR2 is SMNVEV in the germline V gene (reference sequence). CDR3 length: 15 residues. J lost 3 bases, V lost 10 bases, and 5 bases had no gene match. CDR3 in DNA: TGTGCCACCCGGGGACTAGCGGGAGACAAAAACATTCAGTACTTC. Translation gives CATRGLAGDKNIQYF.

This chain links TRBV4-3 with TRBJ1-1; TRBD1 is a possible D gene (5 bases). CDR1 is LGHNA and CDR2 is YSLEER in the germline V gene. Trimming left V 0 bases short and J 1 base short, with 15 bases between. The CDR3 is 17 residues long. The DNA of the CDR3 is TGCGCCAGCAGCCAAGATACGGTGCTTAGGGGGAACACTGAAGCTTTCTTT. Its protein product is CASSQDTVLRGNTEAFF.

The CDR3 nucleotides are TGTGCCAGCAGCACCCGACTAGCGGGAAAAGGTGAGCAGTTCTTC. It encodes CASSTRLAGKGEQFF. The chain links TRBV7-3 to TRBJ2-1; 11 bases match TRBD2. CDR1 is SGHTA, CDR2 FQGTGA, per germline. The CDR3 consists of 15 residues. The ends lost 5 bases at V and 9 bases at J; junction bases unmatched: 9.